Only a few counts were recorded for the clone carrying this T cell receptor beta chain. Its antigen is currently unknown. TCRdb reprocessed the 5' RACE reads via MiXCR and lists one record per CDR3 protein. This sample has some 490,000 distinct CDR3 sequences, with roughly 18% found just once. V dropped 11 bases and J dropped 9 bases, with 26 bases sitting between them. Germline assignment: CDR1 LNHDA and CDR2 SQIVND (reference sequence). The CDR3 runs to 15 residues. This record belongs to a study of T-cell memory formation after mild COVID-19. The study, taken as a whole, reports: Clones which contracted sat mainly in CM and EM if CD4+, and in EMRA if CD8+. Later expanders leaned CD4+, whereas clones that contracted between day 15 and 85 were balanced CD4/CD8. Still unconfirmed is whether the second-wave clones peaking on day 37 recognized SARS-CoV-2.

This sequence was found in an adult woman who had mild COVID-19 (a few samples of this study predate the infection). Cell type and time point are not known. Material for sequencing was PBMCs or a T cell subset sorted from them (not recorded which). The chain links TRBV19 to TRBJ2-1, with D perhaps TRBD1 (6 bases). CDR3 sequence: CAASPPGWGLFEQFF. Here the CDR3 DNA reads TGTGCCGCTTCCCCGCCCGGCTGGGGGCTATTTGAGCAGTTCTTC.